Sequencing of this T cell receptor (beta chain) was carried out in a study of Graves' ophthalmopathy and Graves' hyperthyroidism. Overall study: Stable hyperthyroidism meant no progression to ophthalmopathy within 18 months of follow-up.

Other autoimmune disease, uncontrolled infection, pregnancy and lactation led to exclusion. This clonotype was picked up many times. The CDR3 spans 15 residues. The germline gives CDR1 SGHNT, CDR2 YENEEA. The V end was cut by 4 bases, the J end by 4 bases, with 17 bases between. RNA served as the template for amplifying TCR beta CDR3 regions. First-round RT-PCR employed HTBI primers, with a second-round multiplex PCR after it. TCRdb used MiXCR to reprocess the multiplex PCR reads, holding one entry per CDR3 protein. The data contain a few hundred thousand distinct CDR3 sequences, 35% to 45% of them singletons.

The chain links TRBV11-3 to TRBJ2-7; D not resolved. This TCR was recovered from an adult man with Graves' hyperthyroidism. Sequencing was performed on peripheral blood or thyroid tissue (not recorded which). CDR3 sequence (DNA): TGTGCCAGCAGCTCGGGCCCCGTAGGAGTGTACGAGCAGTACTTC. Translated, it gives CASSSGPVGVYEQYF.